This TCR beta chain was recorded in a study of beta chain features in type 1 diabetes. As every portion of the isolated RNA was reverse transcribed, the sequencing read expressed TCRB transcripts. Here immunoSEQ multiplex PCR was the method, and the copy in TCRdb shows in-frame clones only, minus some. The sample has under 350,000 clones, roughly 8% seen once. This CDR3 contains 15 residues. Deletions cut 4 bases from V and 7 bases from J, with 14 bases between. Germline CDR1 is SGHVS and CDR2 is FQNEAQ. The sequence was collected from a woman between 18 and 30 years old in good health. The specimen was central memory CD4+ T cells from blood. The rearrangement uses TRBV7-8 and TRBJ1-6, with D possibly matching TRBD1 (5 bases). CDR3 sequence: CASSSLTAANSPLHF. In DNA form, the CDR3 reads TGTGCCAGCAGCTCGTTGACAGCGGCGAATTCACCCCTCCACTTT.